The following is a T cell receptor beta chain sequence with its context. It lacks a known antigen. Base qualities were left out, and no much larger clone turns up one base away. Each collaborating institution followed its own protocols to collect whole blood in K2EDTA tubes. Collaborator samples were shipped for TCRbeta analysis as frozen whole blood, isolated PBMCs, or DNA extracted from either sample type. These data belong to a study of blood T cell repertoires in COVID-19 (dated by TCRdb to 2020 to 2021). Context from the whole study: Samples covering the acute and convalescent phases of COVID-19 were provided by collaborators in the United States, Italy and Spain. The material from the prospective study consisted of cDNA or gDNA derived from T cells, B-cell-depleted T cells, or PBMCs. Subjects who had been exposed to COVID-19, were actively infected with it, or had recovered from it provided the deeply sampled blood TCRbeta repertoires that made up the dataset. The repertoires were released in a freely available public database meant as a resource for research on the immune response to SARS-CoV-2. Samples were obtained from the ongoing ImmuneRACE study (first 160 participants) and from some 1,200 subjects provided by 6 global collaborators. The sample metadata nearly always contained a de-identified subject ID, COVID-19 status, age in years and sex. HLA class I and class II types, where available, came from metadata supplied by the sample provider rather than from assay-based typing.

TCRbeta CDR3 regions were amplified from genomic DNA using the immunoSEQ Assay, a bias-controlled multiplex PCR. As for the original processing: Within the assay, amplification of reference gene primers was used to estimate how many nucleated cells each sample contained. To quantify the absolute abundance of each unique TCRbeta CDR3 rearrangement, sequence reads were collapsed and filtered. For each sample, productive Simpson clonality was calculated by taking the square root of Simpson's diversity index across productive rearrangements. TCRdb provides this immuneACCESS table in a form limited to in-frame rearrangements. Some clones are lacking; in checked studies, under half of them reflect an unresolved V gene, and why the rest are absent is not known. The D gene and trimming were derived from the DNA, and the V and J assignments and clone size from that table. The table for this sample lists about 85,000 clones; under 85% of them were counted only once. About 11% of the sample lies in the top ten.

Spanning cysteine to phenylalanine, the CDR3 consists of 14 amino acids. Only the CDR3 portion is preserved as DNA: 42 bases, with reading frame beginning at the first base. Sequences SNHLY (CDR1) and FYNNEI (CDR2) are obtained from the germline V gene. Relative to germline, V is 4 bases shorter and J is 7 bases shorter, with 13 bases between their ends. The paper as a whole reports these results and caveats: The quantity of clinical and demographic metadata differed by source and by participant and was supplied without curation.

The rearranged chain carries TRBV2 and TRBJ1-4; matching of 6 bases hints at TRBD1 as the D gene. Sequences were obtained from peripheral blood. The origin of this receptor is a man in his 70s with acute or convalescent COVID-19. The DNA sequence is as follows: TGTGCCAGCAGTGGTAACAGGGACGCTGAAAAACTGTTTTTT. Translated, this gives CASSGNRDAEKLFF.